One and the same sample provided the 28 T cell receptor beta chains below, sequenced in a study of T cell responses to AZD1222 COVID-19 vaccine. Here immunoSEQ multiplex PCR was the method, and the copy in TCRdb shows in-frame clones only, minus some. The sample lists 100,000 to 130,000 clones, around 93% seen once, with more than 8% in the top ten. This sample comprised peripheral blood, obtained 28 days after the second AZD1222 dose. The receptors come from an adult who received the AZD1222 COVID-19 vaccine.

This sequence joins TRBV5-1 and TRBJ2-3; D gene unclear. Between the trimmed V and J ends, which lost 2 bases and 2 bases, there was a span of 0 bases. CDR1 SGHRS and CDR2 YFSETQ come from the germline V gene. CDR3 size: 11 residues. This CDR3 is CASSFTDTQYF. DNA of the CDR3: TGCGCCAGCAGCTTCACAGATACGCAGTATTTT.

The chain couples TRBV6-5 to TRBJ1-3; 8 bases are a match to TRBD1. The CDR3 has 14 amino acids. Germline loops: CDR1 MNHEY, CDR2 SVGAGI. After removal of 7 bases from V and 3 bases from J, the junction contained 5 bases not matched to a gene. CDR3 sequence (DNA): TGTGCCAGCACTGTCGACAGGGGTGGAAACACCATATATTTT. It translates to CASTVDRGGNTIYF.

The genes are TRBV6-2 or TRBV6-3 and TRBJ1-2; TRBD1 aligns across 9 bases. The trim removed 5 bases at V and 1 base at J, leaving 8 bases unmatched. From germline, CDR1 is MNHEY and CDR2 SVGEGT. CDR3 length equals 16 residues. The DNA for the CDR3 is TGTGCCAGCAGTCCGGGACAGGGCCAAAGTAACTATGGCTACACCTTC. Residues: CASSPGQGQSNYGYTF.

The V and J genes are TRBV24-1 and TRBJ2-5, with 7 bases fitting TRBD1. Per the germline V gene, CDR1 is KGHDR and CDR2 is SFDVKD. V shed 4 bases and J 5 bases; nucleotides not matched to a gene: 3. The CDR3 runs to 13 residues. In DNA, the CDR3 is TGTGCCACCAGTGACCCCAGGGGGGAGACCCAGTACTTC. Translated: CATSDPRGETQYF.

V usage is TRBV5-1 and J usage is TRBJ2-7, with 9 bases lining up with TRBD2. Germline values: CDR1 SGHRS, CDR2 YFSETQ. This CDR3 contains 14 residues. Losses at the gene ends were 4 bases for V and 6 bases for J; bases not matched to a gene: 8. The CDR3 DNA follows: TGCGCCAGCAGCCTGCTAGCGGGGTCTTCCGAGCAGTACTTC. The encoded protein is CASSLLAGSSEQYF.

CDR3 amino acids: CASSLDRIWIHSNQPQHF. The DNA of the CDR3 is TGTGCCAGCAGCTTAGATCGTATCTGGATACATAGCAATCAGCCCCAGCATTTT. V is TRBV11-2 and J is TRBJ1-5, with D unresolved. The CDR3 contains 18 residues. V was pared by 0 bases and J by 0 bases, with 15 bases between. Germline V lookup: CDR1 SGHAT, CDR2 FQNNGV.

The chain recombines TRBV28 with TRBJ1-2; D ambiguous. V lost 6 bases to trimming and J lost 5 bases, with 4 bases between them. The CDR3 totals 10 residues. Germline CDR1 and CDR2: MDHEN and SYDVKM. The CDR3 DNA sequence: TGTGCCAGCAGGCAATATGGCTACACCTTC. Amino acids: CASRQYGYTF.

The chain couples TRBV28 to TRBJ1-5; D possibly corresponds to TRBD1 (5 bases). Between the trimmed V and J ends, which lost 1 base and 7 bases, there was a span of 17 bases. This CDR3 region has 16 residues. Per the germline V gene, CDR1 is MDHEN and CDR2 is SYDVKM. The CDR3 sequence: CASSLLSRGRGQPQHF. CDR3 sequence (DNA): TGTGCCAGCAGTTTATTATCTCGGGGACGGGGACAGCCCCAGCATTTT.

The chain joins TRBV3-1 (or the pseudogene TRBV3-2) to TRBJ1-1; perhaps TRBD1 as D (5 bases). The germline gives CDR1 LGHDT, CDR2 YNNKEL (reference sequence). The V end lost 4 bases, the J end lost 5 bases, and 14 bases lay between the germline ends. The CDR3 runs 14 residues. DNA for the CDR3: TGTGCCAGCAGCCTGGGGCCAGGAAGGACTGAAGCTTTCTTT. It yields the protein CASSLGPGRTEAFF.

This clone was detected only once. The chain employs TRBV10-2 and TRBJ1-2, with D possibly TRBD1 on 5 matching bases. The CDR3 is 12 residues long. V was clipped by 7 bases and J by 7 bases, with 13 bases between them. Germline V gene sequence: CDR1 WSHSY, CDR2 SAAADI. CDR3 loop: CASTSTDFGYTF. The CDR3 bases are TGCGCCAGCACTTCGACAGACTTTGGCTACACCTTC.

V usage is TRBV9 and J usage is TRBJ2-2; 9 positions agree with TRBD1. The CDR3 totals 15 residues. Trimming at V came to 0 bases and at J to 5 bases, leaving 2 bases not matched to a gene. CDR1 SGDLS and CDR2 YYNGEE come from the germline V gene. The CDR3: CASSVDRGLTGELFF. CDR3 nucleotide sequence: TGTGCCAGCAGCGTAGACAGGGGGCTGACCGGGGAGCTGTTTTTT.

Of note for this clone: The sample carries other DNA sequences with the same CDR3. This chain links TRBV3-1 (or the pseudogene TRBV3-2) with TRBJ2-2; 7 positions agree with TRBD1. The germline V gene encodes CDR1 LGHDT and CDR2 YNNKEL (reference sequence). This CDR3 spans 14 amino acids. V trimming: 0 bases; J trimming: 5 bases; junction bases outside the gene matches: 0. The CDR3 DNA reads as TGTGCCAGCAGCCAAGACAGGGGGACCGGGGAGCTGTTTTTT. Its protein product is CASSQDRGTGELFF.

The chain uses TRBV27 and TRBJ2-7; the D gene is possibly TRBD2 (6 bases). The germline gives CDR1 MNHEY, CDR2 SMNVEV (reference sequence). The V gene lost 2 bases and the J gene lost 1 base, with 9 bases spanning the gap. The CDR3 is 14 residues long. In DNA, the CDR3 is TGTGCCAGCAGTTTACTCCGGGGGTCCTACGAGCAGTACTTC. Translated: CASSLLRGSYEQYF.

This sequence joins TRBV7-9 and TRBJ2-1; 14 bases agree with TRBD2. The CDR3 sequence is 16 residues long. Trimming cost V 3 bases and J 4 bases; bases outside gene matches: 2. The V gene's germline CDR1 is SEHNR and CDR2 FQNEAQ (reference sequence). CDR3 protein: CASSLTSGRGYNEQFF. The DNA of the CDR3 is TGTGCCAGCAGCTTGACTAGCGGGAGGGGATACAATGAGCAGTTCTTC.

J is TRBJ2-7 and V is TRBV28; the D gene could be TRBD1 or TRBD2 (5 bases each). The CDR3 loop spans 13 amino acids. With 2 bases removed from V and 6 bases from J, the gap between germline ends came to 11 bases. CDR1 and CDR2 from the germline V gene are MDHEN and SYDVKM. This CDR3 is CASSLAPGAEQYF. The DNA of the CDR3 is TGTGCCAGCAGTTTAGCCCCCGGGGCCGAGCAGTACTTC.

The V gene is TRBV18, the J gene TRBJ1-4; D is unresolved. Looked up from germline, CDR1 is KGHSH and CDR2 is LQKENI. V was trimmed by 6 bases and J by 6 bases, leaving 8 bases between them. This CDR3 has 12 amino acids. The CDR3, as DNA: TGTGCCAGCTCCCGCCAGGATGAAAAACTGTTTTTT. This sequence encodes CASSRQDEKLFF.

J is TRBJ1-1 and V is TRBV28; D remains unclear. V was clipped by 5 bases and J by 1 base, with 5 bases between them. Germline CDR1 and CDR2: MDHEN and SYDVKM. The length of the CDR3 is 12 residues. Here the CDR3 DNA reads TGTGCCAGCAGTCCACGGAACACTGAAGCTTTCTTT. Translation: CASSPRNTEAFF.

V gene TRBV20-1 combines with J gene TRBJ1-4, with 8 positions matching TRBD1. CDR3 size: 17 residues. In germline, CDR1 is DFQATT, CDR2 SNEGSKA (reference sequence). J was trimmed by 3 bases and V by 3 bases; bases with no gene match: 12. CDR3 coding DNA: TGCAGTGCTAGTATAAGACAGGGGTTGCTTTCTAATGAAAAACTGTTTTTT. Translating gives CSASIRQGLLSNEKLFF.

The V call is TRBV28, the J call TRBJ1-6; TRBD1 matches 8 bases. The junction had 10 bases not matched to a gene; V was cut back by 6 bases and J by 9 bases. The CDR3 extends over 15 amino acids. Looked up from germline, CDR1 is MDHEN and CDR2 is SYDVKM. Here the CDR3 reads CASRTTGAVGSPLHF. CDR3 coding DNA: TGTGCCAGCAGAACGACAGGGGCTGTTGGTTCACCCCTCCACTTT. Variable domain in full (rest from reference TRBV28 and TRBJ1-6): DVKVTQSSRYLVKRTGEKVFLECVQDMDHENMFWYRQDPGLGLRLIYFSYDVKMKEKGDIPEGYSVSREKKERFSLILESASTNQTSMYLCASRTTGAVGSPLHFGNGTRLTVT.

The rearrangement links TRBV18 to TRBJ2-2; no reliable D call. V was pared by 1 base and J by 3 bases, with 6 bases between. There are 14 residues in the CDR3. From germline, CDR1 is KGHSH and CDR2 LQKENI. The chain's CDR3 is CASSPQADTGELFF. The CDR3 region has the DNA TGTGCCAGCTCACCACAGGCCGACACCGGGGAGCTGTTTTTT.

This sequence joins TRBV4-2 and TRBJ1-4; tentatively, D is TRBD1 (5 bases). V dropped 3 bases and J dropped 7 bases, with 15 bases sitting between them. The CDR3 is 15 residues long. From germline, CDR1 is LGHNA and CDR2 YNFKEQ. DNA of the CDR3: TGTGCCAGCAGCCAGGGCAGGGCCGAGGGTGAAAAACTGTTTTTT. This codes for CASSQGRAEGEKLFF.

The chain is built from TRBV18 and TRBJ2-2, with D possibly matching TRBD1 (5 bases). This CDR3 is 13 amino acids long. V was shortened by 3 bases and J by 5 bases, with 7 bases between the two germline ends. CDR1 is KGHSH, CDR2 LQKENI, per germline. The CDR3, as DNA: TGTGCCAGCTCACCTGCAGGGACCGGGGAGCTGTTTTTT. Protein sequence: CASSPAGTGELFF.

This rearrangement joins TRBV28 to TRBJ1-5, with D hard to call. V gave up 6 bases and J gave up 2 bases, with 11 bases separating them. Germline values: CDR1 MDHEN, CDR2 SYDVKM. The CDR3 loop spans 14 amino acids. This chain's CDR3 is CASRTGIRNQPQHF. The CDR3 DNA reads as TGTGCCAGCAGAACCGGGATCCGCAATCAGCCCCAGCATTTT.

The chain employs TRBV7-2 and TRBJ2-7, with TRBD1 as a possible D gene (5 bases). The CDR3 is 15 residues long. Per germline, CDR1 SGHTA and CDR2 FQGNSA. With 2 bases removed from V and 2 bases from J, the gap between germline ends came to 13 bases. The CDR3 bases are TGTGCCAGCAGCTTATCCCGGGTGGGGCCCTACGAGCAGTACTTC. Protein sequence: CASSLSRVGPYEQYF.

The chain recombines TRBV18 with TRBJ2-5; 7 bases align to TRBD1. CDR1 KGHSH and CDR2 LQKENI come from the germline V gene. The CDR3 length is 14 residues. V was pared by 6 bases and J by 3 bases, with 7 bases of the junction left unmatched. As DNA, the CDR3 is TGTGCCAGCTCGCCGAGACAGGGCGAAGAGACCCAGTACTTC. Residues: CASSPRQGEETQYF.

The chain links TRBV30 to TRBJ1-4; tentatively, D is TRBD1 (6 bases). Looked up from germline, CDR1 is GTSNPN and CDR2 is SVGIG (reference sequence). V lost 1 base, J lost 11 bases, and 17 bases lay in between. The CDR3 has 14 amino acids. The CDR3 sequence is CAWSAGAGRGKLFF. The CDR3 coding sequence is TGTGCCTGGAGTGCAGGGGCAGGGAGGGGGAAACTGTTTTTT.

This clone was recorded only once. V and J are TRBV10-3 and TRBJ1-1; D perhaps matches TRBD1 (6 bases). The CDR3 covers 13 residues. The germline V gene encodes CDR1 ENHRY and CDR2 SYGVKD. The V end lost 10 bases, the J end lost 4 bases, and 16 bases lay between the germline ends. As DNA, the CDR3 is TGTGCCACCGAATACAGGGCTGGCACTGAAGCTTTCTTT. As protein: CATEYRAGTEAFF.

The gene calls are TRBV27 and TRBJ2-1; D not resolved. There are 12 residues in the CDR3. V was pared by 2 bases and J by 7 bases, with 6 bases between. Germline V CDR1 and CDR2: MNHEY, SMNVEV (reference sequence). Here the CDR3 reads CASSLSGNEQFF. The DNA of the CDR3 is TGTGCCAGCAGTTTAAGTGGTAATGAGCAGTTCTTC.